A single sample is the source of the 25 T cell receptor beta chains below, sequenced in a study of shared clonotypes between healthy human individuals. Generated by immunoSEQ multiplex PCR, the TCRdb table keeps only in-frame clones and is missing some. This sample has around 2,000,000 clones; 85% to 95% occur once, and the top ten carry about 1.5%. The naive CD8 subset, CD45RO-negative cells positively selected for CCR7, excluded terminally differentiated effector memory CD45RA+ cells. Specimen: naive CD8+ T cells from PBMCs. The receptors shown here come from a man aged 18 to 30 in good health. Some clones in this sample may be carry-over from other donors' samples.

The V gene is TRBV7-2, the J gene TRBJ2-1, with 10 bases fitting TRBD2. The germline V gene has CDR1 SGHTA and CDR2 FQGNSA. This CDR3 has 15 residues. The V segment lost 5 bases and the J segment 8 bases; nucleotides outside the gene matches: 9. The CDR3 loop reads CASSPDRTSGYEQFF. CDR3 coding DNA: TGTGCCAGCAGCCCCGATCGGACTAGCGGATATGAGCAGTTCTTC.

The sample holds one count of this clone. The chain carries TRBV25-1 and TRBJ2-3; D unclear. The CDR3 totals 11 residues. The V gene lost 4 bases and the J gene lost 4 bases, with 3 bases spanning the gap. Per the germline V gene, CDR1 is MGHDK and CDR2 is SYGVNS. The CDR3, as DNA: TGTGCCAGCAGTGGGGCAGATACGCAGTATTTT. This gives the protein CASSGADTQYF.

CDR3 loop: CASSYGTSGAYEQYF. The CDR3 bases are TGTGCCAGCAGTTACGGGACTAGCGGGGCCTACGAGCAGTACTTC. The chain is built from TRBV27 and TRBJ2-7; TRBD2 matches 13 bases. The CDR3 has 15 amino acids. Trimming took 4 bases from V and 2 from J; bases not matched to a gene: 2. The germline CDR1 and CDR2 sequences are MNHEY and SMNVEV (reference sequence).

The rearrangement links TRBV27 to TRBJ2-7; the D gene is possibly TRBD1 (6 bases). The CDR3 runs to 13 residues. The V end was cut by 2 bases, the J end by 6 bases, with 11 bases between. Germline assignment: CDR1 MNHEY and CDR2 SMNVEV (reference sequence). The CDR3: CASSLEGVGEQYF. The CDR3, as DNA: TGTGCCAGCAGTTTAGAGGGGGTCGGCGAGCAGTACTTC.

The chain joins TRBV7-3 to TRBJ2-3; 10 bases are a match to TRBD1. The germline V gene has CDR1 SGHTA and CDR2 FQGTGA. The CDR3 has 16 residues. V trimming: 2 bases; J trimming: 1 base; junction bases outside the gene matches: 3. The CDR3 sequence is CASSLLGTGGTDTQYF. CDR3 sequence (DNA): TGTGCCAGCAGCTTACTGGGGACAGGGGGCACAGATACGCAGTATTTT.

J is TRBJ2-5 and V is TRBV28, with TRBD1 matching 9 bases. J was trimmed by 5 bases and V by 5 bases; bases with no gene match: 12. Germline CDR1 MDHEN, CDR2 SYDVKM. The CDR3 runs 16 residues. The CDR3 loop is CASSPRTGGWRETQYF. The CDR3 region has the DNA TGTGCCAGCAGTCCACGAACAGGGGGCTGGAGGGAGACCCAGTACTTC.

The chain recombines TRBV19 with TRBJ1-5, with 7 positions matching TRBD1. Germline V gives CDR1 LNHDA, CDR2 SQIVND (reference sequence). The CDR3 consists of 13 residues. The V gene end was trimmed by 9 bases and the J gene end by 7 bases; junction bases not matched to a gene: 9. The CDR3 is CASHPRGLQPQHF. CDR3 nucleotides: TGTGCCAGCCACCCCAGGGGGTTGCAGCCCCAGCATTTT. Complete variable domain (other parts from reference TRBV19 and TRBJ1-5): DGGITQSPKYLFRKEGQNVTLSCEQNLNHDAMYWYRQDPGQGLRLIYYSQIVNDFQKGDIAEGYSVSREKKESFPLTVTSAQKNPTAFYLCASHPRGLQPQHFGDGTRLSIL.

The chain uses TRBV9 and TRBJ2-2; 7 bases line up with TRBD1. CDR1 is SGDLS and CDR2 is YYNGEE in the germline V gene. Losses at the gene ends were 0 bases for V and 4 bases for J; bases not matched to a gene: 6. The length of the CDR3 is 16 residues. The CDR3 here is CASSVARGRGTGELFF. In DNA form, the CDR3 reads TGTGCCAGCAGCGTAGCTAGGGGGCGTGGCACCGGGGAGCTGTTTTTT.

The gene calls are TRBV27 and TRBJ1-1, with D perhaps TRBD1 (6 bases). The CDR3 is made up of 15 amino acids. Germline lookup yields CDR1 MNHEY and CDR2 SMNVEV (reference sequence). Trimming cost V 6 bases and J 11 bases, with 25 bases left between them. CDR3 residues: CASSPSRGGGGHAFF. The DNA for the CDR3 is TGTGCCAGCAGCCCCTCCCGCGGGGGCGGAGGGCACGCTTTCTTT.

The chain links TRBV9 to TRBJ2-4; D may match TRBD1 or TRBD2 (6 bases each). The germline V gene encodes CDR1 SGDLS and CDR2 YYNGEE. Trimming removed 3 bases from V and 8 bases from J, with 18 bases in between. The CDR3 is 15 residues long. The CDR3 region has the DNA TGTGCCAGCAGCGAGGACGGGACATGGGGGGACATTCAGTACTTC. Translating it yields CASSEDGTWGDIQYF.

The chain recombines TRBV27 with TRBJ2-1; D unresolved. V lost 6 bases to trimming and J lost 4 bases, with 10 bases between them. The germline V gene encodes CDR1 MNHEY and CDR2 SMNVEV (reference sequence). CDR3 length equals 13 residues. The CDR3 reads CASRSLGYNEQFF. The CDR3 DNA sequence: TGTGCCAGCAGGTCTTTGGGGTACAATGAGCAGTTCTTC.

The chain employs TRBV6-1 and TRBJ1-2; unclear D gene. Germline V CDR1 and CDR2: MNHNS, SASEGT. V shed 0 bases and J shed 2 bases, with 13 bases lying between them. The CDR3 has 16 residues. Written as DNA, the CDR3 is TGTGCCAGCAGTGAAGCGCTACGCGAGTCAAACTATGGCTACACCTTC. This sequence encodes CASSEALRESNYGYTF.

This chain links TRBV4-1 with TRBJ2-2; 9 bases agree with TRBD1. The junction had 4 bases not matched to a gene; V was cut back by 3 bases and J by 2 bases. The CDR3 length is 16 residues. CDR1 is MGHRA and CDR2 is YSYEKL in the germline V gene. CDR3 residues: CASSQGGQGNTGELFF. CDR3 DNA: TGCGCCAGCAGCCAGGGGGGACAGGGAAACACCGGGGAGCTGTTTTTT.

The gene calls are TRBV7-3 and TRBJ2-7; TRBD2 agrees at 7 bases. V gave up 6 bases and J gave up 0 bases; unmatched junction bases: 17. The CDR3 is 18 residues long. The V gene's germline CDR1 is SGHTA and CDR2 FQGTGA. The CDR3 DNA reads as TGTGCCAGCAGTCCGCGCTCGTGGCTAGCGGACCTCTCCTACGAGCAGTACTTC. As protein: CASSPRSWLADLSYEQYF.

The CDR3 nucleotides are TGTGCCAGCAGTTTGATGTCGGGAGGGCCAGAGACCCAGTACTTC. It yields the protein CASSLMSGGPETQYF. This chain connects TRBV28 to TRBJ2-5, with 8 nucleotides matching TRBD2. J gave up 4 bases and V 3 bases, and 7 bases lay outside the gene matches. The CDR3 is made up of 15 amino acids. The V gene's germline CDR1 is MDHEN and CDR2 SYDVKM. The full variable domain, its missing parts supplied by reference TRBV28 and TRBJ2-5, is DVKVTQSSRYLVKRTGEKVFLECVQDMDHENMFWYRQDPGLGLRLIYFSYDVKMKEKGDIPEGYSVSREKKERFSLILESASTNQTSMYLCASSLMSGGPETQYFGPGTRLLVL.

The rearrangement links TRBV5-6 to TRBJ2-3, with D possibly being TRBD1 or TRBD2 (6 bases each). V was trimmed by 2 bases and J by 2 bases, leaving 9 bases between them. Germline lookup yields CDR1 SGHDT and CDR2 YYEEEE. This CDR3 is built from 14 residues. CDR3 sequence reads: CASSLGGFTDTQYF. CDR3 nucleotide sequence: TGTGCCAGCAGCTTAGGGGGGTTCACAGATACGCAGTATTTT.

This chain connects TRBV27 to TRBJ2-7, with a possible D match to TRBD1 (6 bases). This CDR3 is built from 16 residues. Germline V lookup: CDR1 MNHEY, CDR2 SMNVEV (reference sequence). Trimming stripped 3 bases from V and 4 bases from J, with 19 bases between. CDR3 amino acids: CASSFSRGPQVYEQYF. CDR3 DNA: TGTGCCAGCAGTTTTTCCAGGGGCCCACAAGTATACGAGCAGTACTTC.

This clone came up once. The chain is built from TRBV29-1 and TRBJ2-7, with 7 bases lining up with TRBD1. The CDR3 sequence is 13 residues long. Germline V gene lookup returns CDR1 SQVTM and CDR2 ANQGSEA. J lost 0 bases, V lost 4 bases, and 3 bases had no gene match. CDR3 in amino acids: CSVGTGDSYEQYF. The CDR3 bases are TGCAGCGTTGGGACAGGCGACTCCTACGAGCAGTACTTC.

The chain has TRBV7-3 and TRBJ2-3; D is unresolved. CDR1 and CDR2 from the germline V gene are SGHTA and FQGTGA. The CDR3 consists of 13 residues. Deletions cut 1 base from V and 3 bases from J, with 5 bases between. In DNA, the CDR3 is TGTGCCAGCAGCTTAATGCTGACAGATACGCAGTATTTT. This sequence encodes CASSLMLTDTQYF.

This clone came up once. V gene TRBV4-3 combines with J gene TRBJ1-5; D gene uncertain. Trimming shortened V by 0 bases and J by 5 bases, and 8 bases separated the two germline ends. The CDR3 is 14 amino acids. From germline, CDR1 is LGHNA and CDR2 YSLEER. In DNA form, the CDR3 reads TGCGCCAGCAGCCAAGAGACGTTGGATCAGCCCCAGCATTTT. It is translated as CASSQETLDQPQHF.

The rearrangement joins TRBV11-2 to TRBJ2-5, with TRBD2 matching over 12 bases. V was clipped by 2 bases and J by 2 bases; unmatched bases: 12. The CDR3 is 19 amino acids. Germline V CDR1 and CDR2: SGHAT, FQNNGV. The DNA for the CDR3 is TGTGCCAGCAGCTTAAGCTTCTCGTGGACTAGCGGGACACAAGAGACCCAGTACTTC. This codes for CASSLSFSWTSGTQETQYF.

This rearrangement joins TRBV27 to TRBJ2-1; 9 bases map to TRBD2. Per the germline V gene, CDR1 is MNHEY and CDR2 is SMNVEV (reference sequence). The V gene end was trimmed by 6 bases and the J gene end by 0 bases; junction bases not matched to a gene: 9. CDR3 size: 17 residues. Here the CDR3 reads CASRALLAGSSYNEQFF. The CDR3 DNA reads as TGTGCCAGCAGGGCACTTCTAGCGGGAAGCTCCTACAATGAGCAGTTCTTC.

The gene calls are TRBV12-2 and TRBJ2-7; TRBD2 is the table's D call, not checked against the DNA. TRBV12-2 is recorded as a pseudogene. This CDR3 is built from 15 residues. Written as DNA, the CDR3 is TGTGCAAGTCGCTTAGCGGGAGGAGGGGCGTACGAGCAGTACTTC. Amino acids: CASRLAGGGAYEQYF.

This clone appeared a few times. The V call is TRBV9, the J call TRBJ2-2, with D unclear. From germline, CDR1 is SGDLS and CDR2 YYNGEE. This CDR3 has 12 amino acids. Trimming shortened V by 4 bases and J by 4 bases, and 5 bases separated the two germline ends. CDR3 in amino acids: CASSLSTGELFF. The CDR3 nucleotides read TGTGCCAGCAGCCTCTCCACCGGGGAGCTGTTTTTT.

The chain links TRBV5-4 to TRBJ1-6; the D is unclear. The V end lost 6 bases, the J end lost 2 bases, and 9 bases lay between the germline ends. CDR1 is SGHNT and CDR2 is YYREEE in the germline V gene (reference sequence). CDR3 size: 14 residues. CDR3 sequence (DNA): TGTGCCAGCACCTCGGCGGCCTATAATTCACCCCTCCACTTT. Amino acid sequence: CASTSAAYNSPLHF.